Included here is one T cell receptor (beta chain) sequence, with context. The data derive from a study of blood T cell repertoires in COVID-19. Some clones are missing from TCRdb's copy, which holds only in-frame ones; the method was immunoSEQ multiplex PCR. This sample has some 350,000 clones, with around 83% found just once. The germline V gene has CDR1 SGDLS and CDR2 YYNGEE. The CDR3 spans 15 residues. Trimming removed 0 bases from V and 2 bases from J; junction bases left unmatched: 5. The specimen sequenced was peripheral blood. The clonotype was recovered from a man aged 25-45 years with active or convalescent COVID-19. This sequence joins TRBV9 and TRBJ2-7, with TRBD2 identical over 7 bases. CDR3: CASSVGGGSAYEQYF. The CDR3 DNA sequence: TGTGCCAGCAGCGTAGGCGGGGGTAGCGCCTACGAGCAGTACTTC.